This is a list of T cell receptor beta chains from one sample in a study of identical twins. TCRdb reanalysed the 5' RACE reads using MiXCR and keeps one entry per CDR3 protein. The sample lists approximately 190,000 distinct CDR3 sequences; approximately 15% were seen once. This sample also belongs to another study, concerning T cells expressing NK-cell markers.

The sequenced material came from CD8+ T cells sorted from blood. The receptors stem from a woman aged 18-29 years in good health. Both conserved end residues are part of each CDR3. Each record gives: V gene, D gene, J gene, clone size, CDR3 protein, CDR3 DNA. The D gene is left open where the match is weak. Expanded clones get a size class; other rows say once, few or many, or leave the size out.

TRBV25-1,-,TRBJ2-2,-,CASSVYSGELFF,TGTGCCAGCAGTGTCTATTCTGGGGAGCTGTTTTTT
TRBV7-9,-,TRBJ2-1,few,CASSLGDKWFF,TGTGCCAGCAGCTTAGGTGACAAATGGTTCTTC
TRBV3-1,-,TRBJ1-5,-,CASSQGPGVHQPQHF,TGTGCCAGCAGCCAGGGGCCGGGAGTTCATCAGCCCCAGCATTTT
TRBV19,-,TRBJ2-1,-,CASSMTGLNNEQFF,TGTGCCAGTAGTATGACGGGGCTCAACAATGAGCAGTTCTTC
TRBV12-3/TRBV12-4,-,TRBJ1-2,-,CASSPLGGRVWVGYTF,TGTGCCAGCAGCCCCCTCGGCGGCAGGGTATGGGTAGGCTACACCTTC
TRBV4-3,-,TRBJ1-1,-,CASKVGGNTEAFF,TGCGCCAGCAAAGTTGGGGGGAACACTGAAGCTTTCTTT
TRBV20-1,-,TRBJ2-5,-,CSARSPGSQETQYF,TGCAGTGCTAGATCCCCGGGGTCCCAAGAGACCCAGTACTTC
TRBV12-3/TRBV12-4,TRBD1,TRBJ2-2,few,CASSSTGVPGTGELFF,TGTGCCAGCAGCAGTACAGGGGTCCCGGGGACCGGGGAGCTGTTTTTT
TRBV6-4,TRBD1,TRBJ2-3,many,CASSLTGGSSDTQYF,TGTGCCAGCAGCTTGACAGGGGGTAGCTCAGATACGCAGTATTTT
TRBV6-2/TRBV6-3,-,TRBJ2-5,few,CASSEDREVETQYF,TGTGCCAGCAGCGAAGACAGGGAGGTGGAGACCCAGTACTTC
TRBV7-2,-,TRBJ1-1,-,CASSLDGPLNTEAFF,TGTGCCAGCAGCTTAGATGGTCCATTGAACACTGAAGCTTTCTTT
TRBV28,TRBD2,TRBJ2-1,few,CASSILAGGWNEQFF,TGTGCCAGCAGTATTCTAGCGGGGGGTTGGAATGAGCAGTTCTTC
TRBV7-2,TRBD2,TRBJ2-3,few,CASSLAKDSGGGDTQYF,TGTGCCAGCAGCTTAGCGAAGGATAGCGGGGGCGGGGATACGCAGTATTTT
TRBV6-1,-,TRBJ1-6,-,CASSLTETKDSPLHF,TGTGCCAGCAGCCTGACAGAAACAAAGGATTCACCCCTCCACTTT
TRBV6-1,-,TRBJ2-1,few,CASTGVCWFF,TGTGCCAGCACCGGGGTCTGTTGGTTCTTC
TRBV27,-,TRBJ2-7,few,CASSTGSDYEQYF,TGTGCCAGCAGCACGGGGAGTGACTACGAGCAGTACTTC
TRBV4-3,TRBD1,TRBJ1-1,many,CASSRTGNTEAFF,TGCGCCAGCAGCAGGACAGGGAACACTGAAGCTTTCTTT
TRBV5-5,-,TRBJ2-1,-,CASGPGTLNNEQFF,TGTGCCAGCGGCCCCGGGACTCTCAACAATGAGCAGTTCTTC
TRBV11-2,-,TRBJ2-3,few,CASSGAFGADTQYF,TGTGCCAGCAGCGGGGCTTTTGGCGCAGATACGCAGTATTTT
TRBV6-2/TRBV6-3,-,TRBJ2-1,-,CASSYSGHKFAPPVYNEQFF,TGCGCCAGCAGTTACTCGGGACATAAGTTTGCTCCCCCGGTCTACAATGAGCAGTTCTTC
TRBV20-1,-,TRBJ2-3,-,CSARLEGLADTQYF,TGCAGTGCTAGGTTAGAGGGCCTCGCAGATACGCAGTATTTT
TRBV12-3/TRBV12-4,TRBD2,TRBJ2-4,-,CASSGGDNIQYF,TGTGCCAGCAGTGGGGGGGACAACATTCAGTACTTC
TRBV6-5,-,TRBJ1-4,-,CASSYSVHIAGDEKLFF,TGTGCCAGCAGTTACTCGGTTCATATAGCTGGGGATGAAAAACTGTTTTTT
TRBV12-3/TRBV12-4,TRBD1,TRBJ1-4,few,CASSSPGQGETGEKLFF,TGTGCCAGCAGTTCGCCGGGACAGGGGGAAACAGGGGAAAAACTGTTTTTT
TRBV2,-,TRBJ1-2,-,CASSDAQNYGYTF,TGTGCCAGCAGTGATGCACAGAACTATGGCTACACCTTC
TRBV12-3/TRBV12-4,-,TRBJ1-6,many,CASSPGGPGSPLHF,TGTGCCAGCAGTCCCGGGGGACCTGGCTCACCCCTCCACTTT
TRBV27,-,TRBJ2-7,-,CASSFLPFSGEQYF,TGTGCCAGCAGTTTCCTCCCCTTTAGCGGCGAGCAGTACTTC
TRBV3-1,TRBD2,TRBJ2-3,many,CASSQPAGVLEQYF,TGTGCCAGCAGCCAACCGGCGGGGGTTCTGGAGCAGTATTTT
TRBV6-1,TRBD2,TRBJ2-1,-,CASSEAPSGSQEQFF,TGTGCCAGCAGTGAAGCGCCTAGCGGGAGCCAAGAGCAGTTCTTC
TRBV4-1,TRBD1,TRBJ2-3,few,CASSPRDRGMDTQYF,TGCGCCAGCAGCCCTCGGGACAGGGGGATGGATACGCAGTATTTT
TRBV30,-,TRBJ2-2,-,CAGPLKTGELFF,TGTGCCGGGCCCCTGAAAACCGGGGAGCTGTTTTTT
TRBV20-1,TRBD1,TRBJ2-7,-,CSAENRDSPYEQYF,TGCAGTGCGGAAAACCGGGACAGCCCCTACGAGCAGTACTTC
TRBV2,-,TRBJ2-5,few,CASSAPQGMEETQYF,TGTGCCAGCAGCGCTCCACAGGGAATGGAAGAGACCCAGTACTTC
TRBV6-2/TRBV6-3,-,TRBJ2-2,few,CATLSVSGELFF,TGTGCCACCCTGAGCGTCTCCGGGGAGCTGTTTTTT
TRBV12-3/TRBV12-4,TRBD2,TRBJ2-1,-,CASSISGGIYNEQFF,TGTGCCAGCAGTATTAGCGGGGGGATCTACAATGAGCAGTTCTTC
TRBV7-9,TRBD2,TRBJ2-1,-,CASSPPLGLAYDEQFF,TGTGCCAGCAGCCCCCCCTTGGGACTAGCGTACGATGAGCAGTTCTTC
TRBV20-1,TRBD2,TRBJ2-3,-,CSARVVGGADTQYF,TGCAGTGCTAGAGTCGTGGGGGGGGCAGATACGCAGTATTTT
TRBV20-1,-,TRBJ2-7,-,CSALYGRHEQYF,TGCAGTGCTCTGTATGGCCGGCACGAGCAGTACTTC
TRBV5-1,TRBD1,TRBJ2-7,-,CASSHTGGAAYEQYF,TGCGCCAGCAGCCACACAGGGGGCGCCGCCTACGAGCAGTACTTC
TRBV7-3,TRBD1,TRBJ2-5,few,CASSLSPSAGGYEETQYF,TGTGCCAGCAGCTTAAGTCCCTCGGCAGGGGGCTATGAGGAGACCCAGTACTTC
TRBV27,TRBD2,TRBJ2-5,-,CATSGALAGQETQYF,TGTGCCACCTCCGGCGCGCTAGCGGGGCAAGAGACCCAGTACTTC
TRBV6-5,-,TRBJ1-1,-,CASSYSGGSTEAFF,TGTGCCAGCAGTTACTCGGGCGGGAGCACTGAAGCTTTCTTT
TRBV6-1,-,TRBJ2-3,few,CASSYGRTDTQYF,TGTGCCAGCTCGTACGGGCGAACAGATACGCAGTATTTT
TRBV12-5,-,TRBJ1-1,-,CASGPNTEAFF,TGTGCTAGTGGCCCGAACACTGAAGCTTTCTTT
TRBV6-1,-,TRBJ2-7,-,CASSKIPEFYEQYF,TGTGCCAGCAGCAAGATACCAGAATTCTACGAGCAGTACTTC
TRBV5-6,-,TRBJ2-7,-,CASSLTGLGEQYF,TGTGCCAGCAGCTTGACGGGGCTTGGGGAGCAGTACTTC
TRBV6-2/TRBV6-3,-,TRBJ2-5,many,CASSYNGDWETQYF,TGTGCCAGCAGTTACAACGGGGACTGGGAGACCCAGTACTTC
TRBV29-1,-,TRBJ1-1,-,CSVCLGSGVEAFF,TGCAGCGTCTGTCTGGGATCAGGGGTTGAAGCTTTCTTT
TRBV6-4,TRBD2,TRBJ2-1,-,CASSRTSGRGNEQFF,TGTGCCAGCAGTCGGACTAGCGGGAGGGGCAATGAGCAGTTCTTC
TRBV18,-,TRBJ2-7,-,CASSTYYEQYF,TGTGCCAGCTCAACATACTACGAGCAGTACTTC
TRBV20-1,-,TRBJ1-1,few,CSANRDSGTEAFF,TGCAGTGCTAACAGGGATTCGGGCACTGAAGCTTTCTTT
TRBV6-5,TRBD2,TRBJ2-7,-,CASSSPDGLETYEQYF,TGTGCCAGCAGTTCCCCGGACGGACTAGAAACCTACGAGCAGTACTTC
TRBV19,-,TRBJ2-4,few,CASRGILAKNIQYF,TGTGCCAGTAGGGGAATACTAGCCAAAAACATTCAGTACTTC
TRBV6-1,TRBD1,TRBJ1-5,-,CASSQTGDSNQPQHF,TGTGCCAGCAGTCAGACAGGGGATAGCAATCAGCCCCAGCATTTT
TRBV9,-,TRBJ2-1,few,CASSAGGPYNEQFF,TGTGCCAGCAGCGCCGGGGGGCCCTACAATGAGCAGTTCTTC
TRBV20-1,-,TRBJ2-4,-,CSARANDIQYF,TGCAGTGCTAGAGCCAATGACATTCAGTACTTC